This record covers a single TCR beta chain. Germline V lookup: CDR1 SGHNT, CDR2 YYREEE (reference sequence). The CDR3 covers 13 residues. V shed 1 base and J shed 0 bases, with 5 bases lying between them. These data come from a study of blood T cell repertoires in COVID-19. Looking at the study overall: Some COVID-19 samples were acute and others convalescent; all came from the United States, Italy and Spain. T cells, B-cell-depleted T cells, or PBMCs supplied cDNA or gDNA.

How the authors handled the data: Amplified reference gene primers provided the basis for estimating nucleated cell counts. Profiled with immunoSEQ multiplex PCR; TCRdb holds only in-frame clones, not every one. V and J calls and clone size are those listed in that table; D and trimming were worked out from the DNA. The sample consists of under 300,000 clones, around 85% of them appearing once. The receptor comes from a woman aged 80 or over with acute or convalescent COVID-19. The sequencing input was peripheral blood. The chain uses TRBV5-4 and TRBJ2-7; D is undetermined. The chain's CDR3 is CASSLFNSYEQYF. CDR3 coding DNA: TGTGCCAGCAGCTTGTTCAACTCCTACGAGCAGTACTTC.